One and the same sample provided the 32 T cell receptor beta chains below, sequenced in a study of blood T cell repertoires in COVID-19. Libraries were prepared by immunoSEQ multiplex PCR; TCRdb keeps only in-frame clonotypes and omits some of them. The table shows 200,000 to 300,000 clones, with approximately 84% occurring only once. The source material was peripheral blood. These receptors all come from a man aged 50-59 years with acute or convalescent COVID-19.

Turning to this clone: One end of the junction is discordant with germline, which a read error may explain. The chain combines TRBV7-7 with TRBJ2-2; D not resolved. Germline V lookup: CDR1 SSHAT, CDR2 FNYEAQ (reference sequence). The CDR3 runs 17 residues. The CDR3 is CASSPPRSRANTGELFF. As DNA, the CDR3 is TGTGCTAGCAGCCCGCCAAGGAGCCGGGCGAACACCGGGGAGCTGTTTTTT.

This clone was counted between two and nine times. The chain links TRBV19 to TRBJ1-1; TRBD1 agrees at 8 bases. The germline CDR1 and CDR2 sequences are LNHDA and SQIVND (reference sequence). The CDR3 loop spans 18 amino acids. The V gene end was trimmed by 3 bases and the J gene end by 1 base; junction bases not matched to a gene: 13. The CDR3 DNA is TGTGCCAGTAGTATTTTGCCCGGACAGGGAGGGGGGAACACTGAAGCTTTCTTT. The encoded protein is CASSILPGQGGGNTEAFF.

The chain is built from TRBV19 and TRBJ2-7, with 9 bases lining up with TRBD2. V gave up 5 bases and J gave up 3 bases; unmatched junction bases: 8. Germline V gene data show CDR1 as LNHDA and CDR2 as SQIVND (reference sequence). This CDR3 has 15 residues. The CDR3 DNA sequence: TGTGCCAGTAGTTCTAGCGGGACGGGGCGCTACGAGCAGTACTTC. It is translated as CASSSSGTGRYEQYF.

The chain recombines TRBV2 with TRBJ2-7, with D perhaps matching TRBD1 (6 bases). V gave up 8 bases and J gave up 0 bases, with 11 bases separating them. This CDR3 spans 13 amino acids. The V gene's germline CDR1 is SNHLY and CDR2 FYNNEI. For the CDR3, the DNA is TGTGCCAGCGAGGAGACAGGCTCCTACGAGCAGTACTTC. Protein: CASEETGSYEQYF.

The chain carries TRBV7-2 and TRBJ1-2, with D unclear. The V end lost 3 bases, the J end lost 7 bases, and 6 bases lay between the germline ends. The CDR3 loop spans 11 amino acids. In germline, CDR1 is SGHTA, CDR2 FQGNSA. CDR3 sequence (DNA): TGTGCCAGCAGCTTTACGGTTGGCTACACCTTC. Encoded protein: CASSFTVGYTF.

J is TRBJ2-1 and V is TRBV7-3, with 12 bases fitting TRBD2. The CDR3 runs to 14 residues. The germline V gene encodes CDR1 SGHTA and CDR2 FQGTGA. The V segment lost 8 bases and the J segment 9 bases; nucleotides outside the gene matches: 8. This CDR3 reads CASGPSGGASEQFF. Written as DNA, the CDR3 is TGTGCCAGCGGACCTAGCGGGGGGGCCTCTGAGCAGTTCTTC.

The rearrangement joins TRBV5-1 to TRBJ1-6; TRBD1 matches at 9 bases. The trim removed 0 bases at V and 10 bases at J, leaving 5 bases unmatched. The CDR3 is 15 amino acids. CDR1 is SGHRS and CDR2 is YFSETQ in the germline V gene. The CDR3 sequence is CASSLAGQGNSPLHF. CDR3 coding DNA: TGCGCCAGCAGCTTGGCGGGACAGGGAAACTCACCCCTCCACTTT.

V usage is TRBV12-3 or TRBV12-4 and J usage is TRBJ1-2; 7 nucleotides match TRBD1. Trimming removed 6 bases from V and 7 bases from J; junction bases left unmatched: 8. This CDR3 is 13 amino acids long. CDR3 amino acids: CASRMTGISGYTF. The CDR3 DNA reads as TGTGCCAGCAGGATGACAGGGATTAGTGGCTACACCTTC.

V usage is TRBV7-3 and J usage is TRBJ2-5; no definite D call. Germline values: CDR1 SGHTA, CDR2 FQGTGA. The CDR3 spans 15 residues. Deletions cut 5 bases from V and 8 bases from J, with 21 bases between. CDR3 residues: CASSVQAEPHDTQYF. CDR3 sequence (DNA): TGTGCCAGCAGCGTTCAGGCAGAACCCCATGATACCCAGTACTTC.

The rearrangement joins TRBV10-3 to TRBJ2-5; TRBD2 matches 12 bases. CDR3 length: 17 residues. Germline assignment: CDR1 ENHRY and CDR2 SYGVKD. V was clipped by 11 bases and J by 2 bases; unmatched bases: 15. The CDR3 region is CASTSGRRSGVQETQYF. The CDR3 bases are TGTGCCTCGACTAGCGGGAGAAGGTCTGGGGTACAAGAGACCCAGTACTTC.

The chain is built from TRBV28 and TRBJ2-7; tentatively, D is TRBD1 (5 bases). Germline V CDR1 and CDR2: MDHEN, SYDVKM. The V end lost 6 bases, the J end lost 6 bases, and 18 bases lay between the germline ends. CDR3 size: 14 residues. CDR3 region: CASRPQGLLGEQYF. The CDR3 DNA sequence: TGTGCCAGCAGACCCCAGGGATTGTTAGGCGAGCAGTACTTC.

This chain links TRBV20-1 with TRBJ1-1, with no clear D. The CDR3 covers 11 residues. The ends were cut back, 3 bases at V and 5 bases at J, with 7 bases in the middle. Germline CDR1 reads DFQATT; CDR2 reads SNEGSKA (reference sequence). The CDR3 here is CSARTGTEAFF. The CDR3 region has the DNA TGCAGTGCTAGGACCGGGACTGAAGCTTTCTTT.

The genes are TRBV6-5 and TRBJ2-7; no clear D gene. Germline-derived CDR1 and CDR2 are MNHEY and SVGAGI. CDR3 size: 12 residues. Trimming stripped 10 bases from V and 4 bases from J, with 14 bases between. The CDR3 region is CATQRPPYEQYF. The CDR3 nucleotides read TGTGCCACCCAGAGGCCCCCATACGAGCAGTACTTC.

The chain links TRBV19 to TRBJ1-1; a weak D match, TRBD1 (5 bases). The CDR3 extends over 13 amino acids. CDR1 is LNHDA, CDR2 SQIVND, per germline (reference sequence). V was shortened by 1 base and J by 5 bases, with 8 bases between the two germline ends. The CDR3 sequence is CASSIGYRTEAFF. The CDR3, as DNA: TGTGCCAGTAGTATAGGGTACAGGACTGAAGCTTTCTTT.

In this sample, this clone turned up a few times. The rearrangement uses TRBV6-5 and TRBJ1-1; no firm D call. Germline lookup yields CDR1 MNHEY and CDR2 SVGAGI. V lost 7 bases, J lost 0 bases, and 15 bases lay in between. The CDR3 covers 15 residues. The CDR3, as DNA: TGTGCCAGCAAACAGCAGAAGCATTTGAACACTGAAGCTTTCTTT. This sequence encodes CASKQQKHLNTEAFF.

This clone was observed a single time. V and J are TRBV9 and TRBJ2-2, with D possibly matching TRBD2 (6 bases). This CDR3 spans 15 amino acids. Trimming shortened V by 2 bases and J by 6 bases, and 14 bases separated the two germline ends. The V gene's germline CDR1 is SGDLS and CDR2 YYNGEE. The CDR3 loop is CASSVRDGGPGELFF. The CDR3 DNA sequence: TGTGCCAGCAGCGTCCGGGACGGAGGGCCCGGGGAGCTGTTTTTT. Drawing the rest from reference TRBV9 and TRBJ2-2, the complete variable domain is DSGVTQTPKHLITATGQRVTLRCSPRSGDLSVYWYQQSLDQGLQFLIQYYNGEERAKGNILERFSAQQFPDLHSELNLSSLELGDSALYFCASSVRDGGPGELFFGEGSRLTVL.

The chain uses TRBV6-5 and TRBJ2-3; D is uncertain. The CDR3 loop spans 14 amino acids. Germline CDR1 MNHEY, CDR2 SVGAGI. V lost 7 bases to trimming and J lost 0 bases, with 11 bases between them. The CDR3 region is CASTLDPSTDTQYF. As DNA, the CDR3 is TGTGCCAGCACCCTAGACCCTAGCACAGATACGCAGTATTTT.

V is TRBV11-3 and J is TRBJ2-2, with D possibly being TRBD1 (6 bases). The CDR3 sequence is 14 residues long. Germline CDR1 reads SGHNT; CDR2 reads YENEEA. Trimming stripped 5 bases from V and 4 bases from J, with 11 bases between. The CDR3 is CASSQGLTTGELFF. The CDR3 region has the DNA TGTGCCAGCAGCCAGGGGCTGACCACCGGGGAGCTGTTTTTT.

This rearrangement joins TRBV6-5 to TRBJ2-1; 8 bases line up with TRBD1. The CDR3 loop spans 15 amino acids. Germline V CDR1 and CDR2: MNHEY, SVGAGI. V gave up 7 bases and J gave up 3 bases; unmatched junction bases: 8. CDR3 sequence: CASTYSGTGYNEQFF. CDR3 in DNA: TGTGCCAGCACCTATTCCGGGACAGGCTACAATGAGCAGTTCTTC.

CDR3 amino acids: CASSLGQGRNTEAFF. For the CDR3, the DNA is TGTGCCAGCAGTTTGGGACAGGGCAGGAACACTGAAGCTTTCTTT. The rearrangement links TRBV6-5 to TRBJ1-1, with TRBD1 matching 9 bases. Germline values: CDR1 MNHEY, CDR2 SVGAGI. The CDR3 runs 15 residues. The junction had 4 bases not matched to a gene; V was cut back by 4 bases and J by 1 base.

The V gene is TRBV12-5, the J gene TRBJ2-3, with D maybe TRBD1 (6 bases). V lost 7 bases and J 4 bases, leaving 12 bases between the germline ends. Germline CDR1 reads LGHNT; CDR2 reads FRNRAP. The CDR3 extends over 13 amino acids. The CDR3: CASAWDTPDTQYF. CDR3 bases: TGTGCTAGTGCCTGGGACACACCAGATACGCAGTATTTT. Full variable domain (remainder filled in from reference TRBV12-5 and TRBJ2-3): DARVTQTPRHKVTEMGQEVTMRCQPILGHNTVFWYRQTMMQGLELLAYFRNRAPLDDSGMPKDRFSAEMPDATLATLKIQPSEPRDSAVYFCASAWDTPDTQYFGPGTRLTVL.

This rearrangement joins TRBV5-1 to TRBJ2-5; TRBD1 agrees at 7 bases. Germline V gives CDR1 SGHRS, CDR2 YFSETQ. V gave up 1 base and J gave up 5 bases; unmatched junction bases: 14. This CDR3 comprises 17 residues. Here the CDR3 reads CASSLFAGGGLGETQYF. The CDR3 DNA reads TGCGCCAGCAGCTTGTTCGCAGGGGGTGGCCTAGGGGAGACCCAGTACTTC.

The rearrangement uses TRBV20-1 and TRBJ2-7, with D tentatively TRBD2 (6 bases). The V end lost 0 bases, the J end lost 9 bases, and 9 bases lay between the germline ends. CDR1 and CDR2 (germline): DFQATT, SNEGSKA (reference sequence). The CDR3 has 11 residues. This CDR3 reads CSARDNSGQYF. CDR3 coding DNA: TGCAGTGCTAGAGATAATAGCGGGCAGTACTTC.

The chain combines TRBV6-6 with TRBJ2-7; a weak D match, TRBD1 (5 bases). The CDR3 runs 15 residues. V lost 2 bases, J lost 9 bases, and 20 bases lay in between. Germline CDR1 reads MNHNY; CDR2 reads SVGAGI (reference sequence). The CDR3 here is CASSYGDSKFLRQYF. The CDR3 bases are TGTGCCAGCAGTTACGGCGACAGCAAGTTCCTACGGCAGTACTTC.

In this sample, this clone turned up a few times. This chain uses TRBV19 with TRBJ1-2, with D possibly TRBD1 on 5 matching bases. V was cut by 3 bases and J by 1 base, with 12 bases left in between. Germline values: CDR1 LNHDA, CDR2 SQIVND (reference sequence). The CDR3 runs to 15 residues. The CDR3, as DNA: TGTGCCAGTAGTATTGGGCCAGGGAATAACTATGGCTACACCTTC. Translation: CASSIGPGNNYGYTF. Using reference TRBV19 and TRBJ1-2 for the parts outside the CDR3, the full variable domain is DGGITQSPKYLFRKEGQNVTLSCEQNLNHDAMYWYRQDPGQGLRLIYYSQIVNDFQKGDIAEGYSVSREKKESFPLTVTSAQKNPTAFYLCASSIGPGNNYGYTFGSGTRLTVV.

This CDR3 reads CASSVMGGMNTEAFF. CDR3 DNA sequence: TGCGCCAGCAGCGTGATGGGGGGAATGAACACTGAAGCTTTCTTT. The rearrangement links TRBV5-1 to TRBJ1-1, with D possibly TRBD1 on 5 matching bases. Trimming removed 4 bases at V and 0 bases at J, with 13 bases between. This CDR3 has 15 amino acids. CDR1 is SGHRS, CDR2 YFSETQ, per germline. Looking up the rest from reference TRBV5-1 and TRBJ1-1 gives the full variable domain: KAGVTQTPRYLIKTRGQQVTLSCSPISGHRSVSWYQQTPGQGLQFLFEYFSETQRNKGNFPGRFSGRQFSNSRSEMNVSTLELGDSALYLCASSVMGGMNTEAFFGQGTRLTVV.

The chain is built from TRBV5-1 and TRBJ1-2; D not resolved. The V end was cut by 0 bases, the J end by 7 bases, with 7 bases between. Germline V lookup: CDR1 SGHRS, CDR2 YFSETQ. This CDR3 is 12 amino acids long. CDR3 bases: TGCGCCAGCAGCTTGGCCGAGAGTGGCTACACCTTC. Translation gives CASSLAESGYTF.

The chain recombines TRBV6-6 with TRBJ2-7; TRBD1 is a possible D gene (6 bases). The CDR3 is made up of 16 amino acids. Germline CDR1 reads MNHNY; CDR2 reads SVGAGI (reference sequence). Trimming left V 6 bases short and J 1 base short, with 19 bases between. The CDR3 bases are TGTGCCAGCAGCCGGGACGGACAGTATTTGTCCTACGAGCAGTACTTC. Amino acids: CASSRDGQYLSYEQYF.

This sequence joins TRBV6-1 and TRBJ2-5; the D gene is possibly TRBD1 (6 bases). V dropped 1 base and J dropped 6 bases, with 15 bases sitting between them. The V gene's germline CDR1 is MNHNS and CDR2 SASEGT. This CDR3 has 15 amino acids. The CDR3 nucleotides are TGTGCCAGCAGTGAAGTGGGGACACCTCCGAAGACCCAGTACTTC. Protein product: CASSEVGTPPKTQYF.

The chain employs TRBV19 and TRBJ1-6, with D unresolved. Trimming cost V 4 bases and J 7 bases, with 8 bases left between them. The V gene's germline CDR1 is LNHDA and CDR2 SQIVND (reference sequence). The CDR3 totals 13 residues. Here the CDR3 DNA reads TGTGCCAGTAGTACCGGACTCAATTCACCCCTCCACTTT. This codes for CASSTGLNSPLHF.

The chain has TRBV14 and TRBJ2-7, with 11 nucleotides matching TRBD2. The CDR3 consists of 19 residues. V lost 0 bases, J lost 5 bases, and 15 bases stayed unmatched. Germline V gene lookup returns CDR1 SGHDN and CDR2 FVKESK. The CDR3 reads CASSQDKDTRLAGIHEQYF. DNA for the CDR3: TGTGCCAGCAGCCAAGACAAAGACACTCGACTAGCGGGAATCCACGAGCAGTACTTC.

V and J are TRBV27 and TRBJ2-7; 8 nucleotides agree with TRBD2. Trimming removed 6 bases from V and 5 bases from J; junction bases left unmatched: 6. In germline, CDR1 is MNHEY, CDR2 SMNVEV (reference sequence). This CDR3 spans 13 amino acids. CDR3 sequence reads: CASSSGGPNEQYF. The CDR3 DNA reads TGTGCCAGCAGCTCGGGAGGGCCTAACGAGCAGTACTTC.